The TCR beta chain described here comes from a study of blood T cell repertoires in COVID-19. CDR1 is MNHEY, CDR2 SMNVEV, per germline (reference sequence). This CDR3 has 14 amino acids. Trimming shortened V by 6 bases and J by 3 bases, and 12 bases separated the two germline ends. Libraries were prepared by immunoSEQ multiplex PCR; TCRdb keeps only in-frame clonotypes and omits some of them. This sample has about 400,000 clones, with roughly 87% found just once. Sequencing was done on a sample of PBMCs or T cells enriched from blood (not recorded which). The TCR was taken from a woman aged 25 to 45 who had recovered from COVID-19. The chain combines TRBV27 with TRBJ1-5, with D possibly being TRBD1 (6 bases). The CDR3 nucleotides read TGTGCCAGCAGCCCACAGGGAGACAATCAGCCCCAGCATTTT. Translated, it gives CASSPQGDNQPQHF.